This TCR beta chain was obtained from a study of blood T cell repertoires in COVID-19. This clone was counted a single time. Method: immunoSEQ multiplex PCR; TCRdb's copy keeps in-frame clones and lacks some. The top ten clones hold 5% to 6.5% of a sample with roughly 100,000 clones, about 89% of them seen once. This TCR came from a human donor in a cohort sampled during active COVID-19. Sequences were obtained from peripheral blood.

The CDR3 reads CASSLGQGSGYTF. The CDR3 region has the DNA TGCGCCAGCAGCTTGGGCCAGGGAAGTGGCTACACCTTC. This chain links TRBV5-1 with TRBJ1-2; tentatively, D is TRBD1 (5 bases). V shed 0 bases and J shed 7 bases, with 10 bases lying between them. The CDR3 covers 13 residues. Germline-derived CDR1 and CDR2 are SGHRS and YFSETQ.